A selection of T cell receptor beta chains follows, all from one sample in a study of CD8 T cells in ankylosing spondylitis. Each CDR3 protein is one row after TCRdb ran MiXCR on the 5' RACE reads. The sample consists of about 750,000 distinct CDR3 sequences, 15% to 20% of them appearing once. The material sequenced was blood, either unsorted or a sorted T cell fraction (not recorded which). The receptors originated from a male donor with ankylosing spondylitis. CDR3s include the opening cysteine and the closing phenylalanine or tryptophan. D genes are given only for firm matches. The listing skips clone size in some rows; elsewhere it reads once, few, many or a size class.

V gene: TRBV5-6; J gene: TRBJ2-2; D gene: .; clone size: few; CDR3 length: 12; CDR3 protein: CASNLNTGELFF; CDR3 DNA: TGTGCCAGCAACCTGAACACCGGGGAGCTGTTTTTT
V gene: TRBV9; J gene: TRBJ1-1; D gene: .; clone size: .; CDR3 length: 15; CDR3 protein: CASSVEVGLGTEAFF; CDR3 DNA: TGTGCCAGCAGCGTAGAGGTGGGACTGGGAACTGAAGCTTTCTTT
V gene: TRBV6-1; J gene: TRBJ1-2; D gene: TRBD1; clone size: .; CDR3 length: 14; CDR3 protein: CASSGGQGSPDYTF; CDR3 DNA: TGTGCCAGCAGTGGGGGACAGGGAAGTCCTGACTACACCTTC
V gene: TRBV4-1; J gene: TRBJ2-1; D gene: .; clone size: .; CDR3 length: 16; CDR3 protein: CASSQDEGLGWNEQFF; CDR3 DNA: TGCGCCAGCAGCCAAGATGAGGGACTGGGGTGGAATGAGCAGTTCTTC
V gene: TRBV12-3/TRBV12-4; J gene: TRBJ1-4; D gene: .; clone size: few; CDR3 length: 13; CDR3 protein: CASSYEGREKLFF; CDR3 DNA: TGTGCCAGCAGTTATGAGGGGCGGGAAAAACTGTTTTTT
V gene: TRBV3-1; J gene: TRBJ2-7; D gene: TRBD1; clone size: .; CDR3 length: 12; CDR3 protein: CASSQRTGEQYF; CDR3 DNA: TGTGCCAGCAGCCAGCGGACAGGAGAGCAGTACTTC
V gene: TRBV13; J gene: TRBJ2-1; D gene: TRBD1; clone size: few; CDR3 length: 15; CDR3 protein: CATTLWDRADNEQFF; CDR3 DNA: TGTGCCACCACCCTTTGGGACAGGGCCGACAATGAGCAGTTCTTC
V gene: TRBV29-1; J gene: TRBJ2-1; D gene: TRBD2; clone size: few; CDR3 length: 16; CDR3 protein: CSVLGTSGGAYNEQFF; CDR3 DNA: TGCAGCGTTCTCGGGACTAGCGGGGGGGCCTACAATGAGCAGTTCTTC
V gene: TRBV28; J gene: TRBJ2-5; D gene: TRBD1; clone size: few; CDR3 length: 14; CDR3 protein: CASRGTGDPWTQYF; CDR3 DNA: TGTGCCAGCAGAGGGACAGGGGACCCCTGGACCCAGTACTTC
V gene: TRBV20-1; J gene: TRBJ1-1; D gene: .; clone size: many; CDR3 length: 13; CDR3 protein: CSASGRSNTEAFF; CDR3 DNA: TGCAGTGCTTCCGGACGGTCGAACACTGAAGCTTTCTTT
V gene: TRBV5-1; J gene: TRBJ1-2; D gene: .; clone size: few; CDR3 length: 18; CDR3 protein: CASRTPSPLPARYYGYTF; CDR3 DNA: TGCGCCAGCAGGACCCCCTCGCCTTTGCCGGCGCGGTACTATGGCTACACCTTC
V gene: TRBV5-1; J gene: TRBJ2-5; D gene: .; clone size: few; CDR3 length: 15; CDR3 protein: CASSLVSGLRETQYF; CDR3 DNA: TGCGCCAGCAGCTTGGTTTCGGGGCTCAGAGAGACCCAGTACTTC
V gene: TRBV20-1; J gene: TRBJ1-6; D gene: .; clone size: few; CDR3 length: 11; CDR3 protein: CSASPNSPLHF; CDR3 DNA: TGCAGTGCTAGTCCTAATTCACCCCTCCACTTT
V gene: TRBV5-6; J gene: TRBJ1-1; D gene: .; clone size: once; CDR3 length: 16; CDR3 protein: CASSLAKGSLNTEAFF; CDR3 DNA: TGTGCCAGCAGCTTGGCGAAAGGGTCCCTGAACACTGAAGCTTTCTTT
V gene: TRBV5-1; J gene: TRBJ2-5; D gene: TRBD1; clone size: few; CDR3 length: 16; CDR3 protein: CASSGNTGGSRETQYF; CDR3 DNA: TGCGCCAGCAGCGGGAATACAGGGGGATCGCGAGAGACCCAGTACTTC
V gene: TRBV7-8; J gene: TRBJ1-1; D gene: .; clone size: .; CDR3 length: 14; CDR3 protein: CASSFVNLNTEAFF; CDR3 DNA: TGTGCCAGCAGCTTCGTGAACCTGAACACTGAAGCTTTCTTT
V gene: TRBV7-9; J gene: TRBJ1-1; D gene: .; clone size: .; CDR3 length: 15; CDR3 protein: CASSPRSTLATEAFF; CDR3 DNA: TGTGCCAGCAGCCCTCGTTCAACGTTGGCCACTGAAGCTTTCTTT
V gene: TRBV4-1; J gene: TRBJ1-1; D gene: .; clone size: .; CDR3 length: 14; CDR3 protein: CASSASTANTEAFF; CDR3 DNA: TGCGCCAGCAGCGCCTCCACAGCAAACACTGAAGCTTTCTTT
V gene: TRBV4-1; J gene: TRBJ2-4; D gene: TRBD1; clone size: few; CDR3 length: 16; CDR3 protein: CASSHLQGEAKNIQYF; CDR3 DNA: TGCGCCAGCAGCCATCTTCAGGGGGAGGCCAAAAACATTCAGTACTTC
V gene: TRBV6-5; J gene: TRBJ2-7; D gene: TRBD2; clone size: many; CDR3 length: 15; CDR3 protein: CASTSAAGGPYEQYF; CDR3 DNA: TGTGCCAGCACCTCGGCAGCGGGAGGGCCCTACGAGCAGTACTTC
V gene: TRBV2; J gene: TRBJ2-3; D gene: .; clone size: .; CDR3 length: 13; CDR3 protein: CASSDSFTDTQYF; CDR3 DNA: TGTGCCAGCAGTGATAGCTTCACAGATACGCAGTATTTT
V gene: TRBV7-2; J gene: TRBJ2-3; D gene: .; clone size: few; CDR3 length: 12; CDR3 protein: CASSPPLDTQYF; CDR3 DNA: TGTGCCAGCAGCCCACCGTTGGATACGCAGTATTTT
V gene: TRBV7-6; J gene: TRBJ2-1; D gene: TRBD1; clone size: .; CDR3 length: 16; CDR3 protein: CASSSPRDRGYNEQFF; CDR3 DNA: TGTGCCAGCAGCTCCCCCCGGGACAGGGGCTACAATGAGCAGTTCTTC
V gene: TRBV4-3; J gene: TRBJ2-2; D gene: TRBD2; clone size: .; CDR3 length: 17; CDR3 protein: CASSQDSGESDTGELFF; CDR3 DNA: TGCGCCAGCAGCCAAGATAGCGGGGAGTCGGACACCGGGGAGCTGTTTTTT
V gene: TRBV18; J gene: TRBJ2-5; D gene: TRBD1; clone size: few; CDR3 length: 15; CDR3 protein: CASSPTRQGQETQYF; CDR3 DNA: TGTGCCAGCTCTCCGACCCGACAGGGCCAAGAGACCCAGTACTTC
V gene: TRBV11-3; J gene: TRBJ2-1; D gene: .; clone size: .; CDR3 length: 14; CDR3 protein: CASSLGPIGYEQFF; CDR3 DNA: TGTGCCAGCAGCTTAGGCCCCATTGGGTATGAGCAGTTCTTC
V gene: TRBV10-3; J gene: TRBJ2-1; D gene: TRBD2; clone size: .; CDR3 length: 17; CDR3 protein: CAISGSGLAGVYDEQFF; CDR3 DNA: TGTGCCATCAGTGGGTCGGGACTAGCGGGAGTTTACGATGAGCAGTTCTTC
V gene: TRBV29-1; J gene: TRBJ2-3; D gene: .; clone size: many; CDR3 length: 14; CDR3 protein: CSVEDGIWADTQYF; CDR3 DNA: TGCAGCGTTGAAGATGGTATTTGGGCAGATACGCAGTATTTT
V gene: TRBV5-1; J gene: TRBJ2-5; D gene: .; clone size: few; CDR3 length: 15; CDR3 protein: CASSLVPTIQETQYF; CDR3 DNA: TGCGCCAGCAGCTTGGTACCAACCATCCAAGAGACCCAGTACTTC
V gene: TRBV28; J gene: TRBJ2-7; D gene: TRBD2; clone size: .; CDR3 length: 14; CDR3 protein: CASGVAGATYEQYF; CDR3 DNA: TGTGCCAGCGGTGTAGCGGGAGCGACCTACGAGCAGTACTTC
V gene: TRBV4-1; J gene: TRBJ1-1; D gene: TRBD1; clone size: .; CDR3 length: 14; CDR3 protein: CASSQVGQGPEAFF; CDR3 DNA: TGCGCCAGCAGCCAAGTCGGACAGGGCCCTGAAGCTTTCTTT
V gene: TRBV5-1; J gene: TRBJ2-5; D gene: .; clone size: many; CDR3 length: 14; CDR3 protein: CASSLGPSEETQYF; CDR3 DNA: TGCGCCAGCAGCCTGGGACCTAGCGAGGAGACCCAGTACTTC
V gene: TRBV12-3/TRBV12-4; J gene: TRBJ2-2; D gene: TRBD2; clone size: .; CDR3 length: 17; CDR3 protein: CASRPTAGGSGVGELFF; CDR3 DNA: TGTGCCAGCAGGCCTACGGCCGGCGGGAGTGGAGTCGGGGAGCTGTTTTTT
V gene: TRBV5-1; J gene: TRBJ2-3; D gene: .; clone size: .; CDR3 length: 11; CDR3 protein: CASMGLDTQYF; CDR3 DNA: TGCGCCAGCATGGGACTAGATACGCAGTATTTT
V gene: TRBV9; J gene: TRBJ1-6; D gene: .; clone size: few; CDR3 length: 15; CDR3 protein: CASSVREGQNSPLHF; CDR3 DNA: TGTGCCAGCTCCGTAAGGGAGGGGCAGAATTCACCCCTCCACTTT
V gene: TRBV7-9; J gene: TRBJ1-6; D gene: .; clone size: few; CDR3 length: 15; CDR3 protein: CASSFAVSYNSPLHF; CDR3 DNA: TGTGCCAGCAGCTTCGCGGTCTCCTATAATTCACCCCTCCACTTT
V gene: TRBV6-2/TRBV6-3; J gene: TRBJ2-1; D gene: TRBD2; clone size: .; CDR3 length: 15; CDR3 protein: CASSSWTSGFNEQFF; CDR3 DNA: TGTGCCAGCAGTTCCTGGACTAGCGGATTCAATGAGCAGTTCTTC
V gene: TRBV2; J gene: TRBJ2-3; D gene: TRBD1; clone size: few; CDR3 length: 15; CDR3 protein: CASQTDRGNTDTQYF; CDR3 DNA: TGTGCCAGCCAAACCGACAGGGGTAACACAGATACGCAGTATTTT
V gene: TRBV28; J gene: TRBJ2-5; D gene: .; clone size: .; CDR3 length: 14; CDR3 protein: CASKAGTEQETQYF; CDR3 DNA: TGTGCCAGCAAAGCCGGGACTGAGCAAGAGACCCAGTACTTC
V gene: TRBV10-2; J gene: TRBJ1-5; D gene: .; clone size: many; CDR3 length: 14; CDR3 protein: CASSDRVGDQPQHF; CDR3 DNA: TGCGCCAGCAGTGATAGGGTTGGGGATCAGCCCCAGCATTTT
V gene: TRBV12-3/TRBV12-4; J gene: TRBJ2-1; D gene: TRBD2; clone size: .; CDR3 length: 16; CDR3 protein: CASSSQSGSLGHEQFF; CDR3 DNA: TGTGCCAGCAGTTCTCAAAGCGGGAGCCTCGGACATGAGCAGTTCTTC
V gene: TRBV20-1; J gene: TRBJ1-5; D gene: TRBD1; clone size: .; CDR3 length: 16; CDR3 protein: CSAKETHRGSNQPQHF; CDR3 DNA: TGCAGTGCCAAAGAAACCCACAGGGGAAGCAATCAGCCCCAGCATTTT
V gene: TRBV24-1; J gene: TRBJ2-3; D gene: TRBD2; clone size: few; CDR3 length: 16; CDR3 protein: CATSSGTSGSTDTQYF; CDR3 DNA: TGTGCCACCAGTTCCGGGACTAGCGGAAGCACAGATACGCAGTATTTT
V gene: TRBV12-3/TRBV12-4; J gene: TRBJ1-6; D gene: .; clone size: few; CDR3 length: 14; CDR3 protein: CASSPRVNNSPLHF; CDR3 DNA: TGTGCCAGCAGTCCCAGGGTAAATAATTCACCCCTCCACTTT
V gene: TRBV27; J gene: TRBJ2-3; D gene: TRBD2; clone size: few; CDR3 length: 15; CDR3 protein: CASSFLAGVTDTQYF; CDR3 DNA: TGTGCCAGCAGCTTCCTAGCGGGAGTCACAGATACGCAGTATTTT
V gene: TRBV12-3/TRBV12-4; J gene: TRBJ1-5; D gene: TRBD1; clone size: .; CDR3 length: 15; CDR3 protein: CASSVTGARNQPQHF; CDR3 DNA: TGTGCCAGCAGCGTTACAGGGGCGCGGAATCAGCCCCAGCATTTT
V gene: TRBV4-2; J gene: TRBJ1-1; D gene: .; clone size: few; CDR3 length: 13; CDR3 protein: CASSLEDGTEAFF; CDR3 DNA: TGTGCCAGCAGCCTCGAGGACGGCACTGAAGCTTTCTTT
V gene: TRBV20-1; J gene: TRBJ2-5; D gene: .; clone size: .; CDR3 length: 13; CDR3 protein: CSAIGGKRETQYF; CDR3 DNA: TGCAGTGCTATTGGGGGTAAAAGAGAGACCCAGTACTTC